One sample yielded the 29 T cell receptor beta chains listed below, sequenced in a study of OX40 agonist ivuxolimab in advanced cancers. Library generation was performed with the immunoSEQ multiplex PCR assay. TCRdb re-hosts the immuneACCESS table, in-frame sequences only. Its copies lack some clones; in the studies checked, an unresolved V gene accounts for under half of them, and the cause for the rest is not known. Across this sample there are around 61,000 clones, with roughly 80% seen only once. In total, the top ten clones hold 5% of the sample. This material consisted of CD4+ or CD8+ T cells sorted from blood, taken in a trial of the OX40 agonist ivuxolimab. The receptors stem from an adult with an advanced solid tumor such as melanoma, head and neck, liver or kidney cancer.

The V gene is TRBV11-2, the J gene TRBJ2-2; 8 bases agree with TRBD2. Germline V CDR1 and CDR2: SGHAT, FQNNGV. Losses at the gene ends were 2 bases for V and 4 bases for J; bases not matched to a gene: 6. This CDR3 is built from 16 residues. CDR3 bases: TGTGCCAGCAGCTTATTCGGCGGGGGGACCACCGGGGAGCTGTTTTTT. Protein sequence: CASSLFGGGTTGELFF. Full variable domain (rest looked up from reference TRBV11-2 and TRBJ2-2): EAGVAQSPRYKIIEKRQSVAFWCNPISGHATLYWYQQILGQGPKLLIQFQNNGVVDDSQLPKDRFSAERLKGVDSTLKIQPAKLEDSAVYLCASSLFGGGTTGELFFGEGSRLTVL.

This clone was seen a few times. The CDR3 sequence is CASSPRKTDTQYF. The CDR3 coding sequence is TGTGCCAGCAGCCCCCGAAAGACAGATACGCAGTATTTT. The chain links TRBV7-2 to TRBJ2-3, with unresolved D. The V end lost 5 bases, the J end lost 3 bases, and 9 bases lay between the germline ends. The CDR3 spans 13 residues. Germline CDR1 is SGHTA and CDR2 is FQGNSA.

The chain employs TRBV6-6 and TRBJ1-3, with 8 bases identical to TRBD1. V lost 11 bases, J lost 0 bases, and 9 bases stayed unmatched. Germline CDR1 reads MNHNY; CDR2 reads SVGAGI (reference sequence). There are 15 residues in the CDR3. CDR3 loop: CAVQRQGRSGNTIYF. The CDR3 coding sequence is TGTGCCGTTCAAAGACAGGGGCGCTCTGGAAACACCATATATTTT.

In DNA, the CDR3 is TGTGCCAGCAGCTCGGCTCGACAGGGTCTCGGCAATCAGCCCCAGCATTTT. It specifies CASSSARQGLGNQPQHF. The genes are TRBV7-8 and TRBJ1-5, with 7 nucleotides matching TRBD1. Trimming cost V 4 bases and J 2 bases; bases outside gene matches: 11. Germline-derived CDR1 and CDR2 are SGHVS and FQNEAQ. This CDR3 has 17 amino acids.

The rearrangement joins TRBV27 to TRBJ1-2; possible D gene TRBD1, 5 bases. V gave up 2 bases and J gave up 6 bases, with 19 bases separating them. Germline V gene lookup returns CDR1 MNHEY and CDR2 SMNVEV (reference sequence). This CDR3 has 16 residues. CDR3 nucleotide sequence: TGTGCCAGCAGTTTAGTTGTGGGGGGGGGAAGAAATGGCTACACCTTC. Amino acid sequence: CASSLVVGGGRNGYTF.

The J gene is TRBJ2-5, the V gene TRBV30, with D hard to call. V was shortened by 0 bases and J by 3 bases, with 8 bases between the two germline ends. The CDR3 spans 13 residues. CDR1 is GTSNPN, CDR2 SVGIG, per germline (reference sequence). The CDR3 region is CAWSVLNEETQYF. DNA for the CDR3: TGTGCCTGGAGTGTACTTAACGAAGAGACCCAGTACTTC. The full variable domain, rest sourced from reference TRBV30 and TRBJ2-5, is SQTIHQWPATLVQPVGSPLSLECTVEGTSNPNLYWYRQAAGRGLQLLFYSVGIGQISSEVPQNLSASRPQDRQFILSSKKLLLSDSGFYLCAWSVLNEETQYFGPGTRLLVL.

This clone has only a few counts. The DNA of the CDR3 is TGCAGCGTTCTGGCGGGAGGGTGGGAGACCCAGTACTTC. It yields the protein CSVLAGGWETQYF. V is TRBV29-1 and J is TRBJ2-5; TRBD2 matches at 9 bases. CDR3 size: 13 residues. Germline V CDR1 and CDR2: SQVTM, ANQGSEA. The V segment lost 5 bases and the J segment 5 bases; nucleotides outside the gene matches: 6.

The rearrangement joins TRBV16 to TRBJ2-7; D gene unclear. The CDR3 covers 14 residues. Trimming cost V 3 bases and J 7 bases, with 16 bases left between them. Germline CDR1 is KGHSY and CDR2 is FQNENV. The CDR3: CASSHISLRTEQYF. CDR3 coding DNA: TGTGCCAGCAGCCATATCAGCCTCCGAACGGAGCAGTACTTC.

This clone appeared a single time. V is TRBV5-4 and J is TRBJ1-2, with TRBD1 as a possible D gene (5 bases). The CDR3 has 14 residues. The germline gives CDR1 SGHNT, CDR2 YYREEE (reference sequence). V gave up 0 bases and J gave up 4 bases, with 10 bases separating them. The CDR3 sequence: CASSLDTGPYGYTF. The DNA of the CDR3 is TGTGCCAGCAGCTTGGATACAGGACCCTATGGCTACACCTTC.

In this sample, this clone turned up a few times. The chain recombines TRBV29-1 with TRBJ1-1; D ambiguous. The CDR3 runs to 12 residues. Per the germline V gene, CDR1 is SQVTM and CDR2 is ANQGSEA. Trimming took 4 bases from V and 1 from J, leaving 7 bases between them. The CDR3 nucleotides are TGCAGCGTTGGGGAGCAGAACACTGAAGCTTTCTTT. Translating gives CSVGEQNTEAFF.

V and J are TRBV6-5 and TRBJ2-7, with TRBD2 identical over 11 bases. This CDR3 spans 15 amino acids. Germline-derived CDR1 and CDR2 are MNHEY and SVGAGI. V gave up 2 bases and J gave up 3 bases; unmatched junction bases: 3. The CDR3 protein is CASSYTGTSGYEQYF. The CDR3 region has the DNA TGTGCCAGCAGTTACACCGGGACTAGCGGCTACGAGCAGTACTTC.

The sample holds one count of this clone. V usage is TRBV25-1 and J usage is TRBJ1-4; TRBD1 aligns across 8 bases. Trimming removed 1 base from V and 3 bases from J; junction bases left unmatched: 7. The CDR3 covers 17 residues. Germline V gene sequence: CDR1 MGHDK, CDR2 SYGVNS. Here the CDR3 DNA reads TGTGCCAGCAGTGAATTTGACAGGGGATCGTCTAATGAAAAACTGTTTTTT. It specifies CASSEFDRGSSNEKLFF.

CDR3: CASSLREANEKLFF. The CDR3 nucleotides are TGTGCCAGCAGCTTAAGGGAGGCTAATGAAAAACTGTTTTTT. V is TRBV7-8 and J is TRBJ1-4; D is uncertain. The CDR3 is 14 amino acids. CDR1 is SGHVS, CDR2 FQNEAQ, per germline. Trimming stripped 2 bases from V and 3 bases from J, with 7 bases between. Using reference TRBV7-8 and TRBJ1-4 for the parts outside the CDR3, the full variable domain is GAGVSQSPRYKVAKRGQDVALRCDPISGHVSLFWYQQALGQGPEFLTYFQNEAQLDKSGLPSDRFFAERPEGSVSTLKIQRTQQEDSAVYLCASSLREANEKLFFGSGTQLSVL.

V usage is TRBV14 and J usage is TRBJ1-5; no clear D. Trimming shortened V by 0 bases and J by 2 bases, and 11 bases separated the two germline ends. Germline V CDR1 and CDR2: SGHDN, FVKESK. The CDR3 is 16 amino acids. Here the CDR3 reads CASSQDGGIGNQPQHF. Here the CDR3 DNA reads TGTGCCAGCAGCCAAGATGGCGGGATTGGCAATCAGCCCCAGCATTTT.

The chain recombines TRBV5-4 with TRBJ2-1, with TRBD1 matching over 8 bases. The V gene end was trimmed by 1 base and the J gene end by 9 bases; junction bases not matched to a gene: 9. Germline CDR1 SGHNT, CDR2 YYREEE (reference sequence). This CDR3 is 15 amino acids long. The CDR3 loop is CASSLWTGRFGEQFF. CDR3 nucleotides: TGTGCCAGCAGCTTGTGGACAGGGAGGTTCGGTGAGCAGTTCTTC.

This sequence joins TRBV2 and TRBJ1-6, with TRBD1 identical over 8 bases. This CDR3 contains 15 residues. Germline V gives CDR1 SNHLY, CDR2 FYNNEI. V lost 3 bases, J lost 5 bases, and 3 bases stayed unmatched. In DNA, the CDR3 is TGTGCCAGCAGTGATGACAGGGGAAATAATTCACCCCTCCACTTT. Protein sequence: CASSDDRGNNSPLHF. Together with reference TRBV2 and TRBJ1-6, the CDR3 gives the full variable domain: EPEVTQTPSHQVTQMGQEVILRCVPISNHLYFYWYRQILGQKVEFLVSFYNNEISEKSEIFDDQFSVERPDGSNFTLKIRSTKLEDSAMYFCASSDDRGNNSPLHFGNGTRLTVT.

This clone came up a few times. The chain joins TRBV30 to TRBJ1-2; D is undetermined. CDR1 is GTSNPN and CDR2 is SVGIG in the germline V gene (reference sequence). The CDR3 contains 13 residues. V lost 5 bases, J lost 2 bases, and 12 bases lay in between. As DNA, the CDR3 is TGTGCCTGGGGGTTGGGCCCAAACTATGGCTACACCTTC. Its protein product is CAWGLGPNYGYTF.

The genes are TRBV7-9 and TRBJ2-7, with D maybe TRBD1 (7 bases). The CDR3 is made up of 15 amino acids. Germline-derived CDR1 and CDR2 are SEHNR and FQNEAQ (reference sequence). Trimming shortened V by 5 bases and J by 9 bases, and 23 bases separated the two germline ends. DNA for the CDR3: TGTGCCAGCAGCCCGGGGGACAGCCTAAAAGGTGGGCAGTACTTC. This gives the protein CASSPGDSLKGGQYF.

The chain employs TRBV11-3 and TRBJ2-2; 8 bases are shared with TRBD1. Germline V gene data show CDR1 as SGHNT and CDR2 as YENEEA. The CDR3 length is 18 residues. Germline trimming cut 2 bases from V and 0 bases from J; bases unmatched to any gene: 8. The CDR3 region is CASSLLRWDRPNTGELFF. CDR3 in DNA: TGTGCCAGCAGCTTATTACGCTGGGACAGGCCGAACACCGGGGAGCTGTTTTTT.

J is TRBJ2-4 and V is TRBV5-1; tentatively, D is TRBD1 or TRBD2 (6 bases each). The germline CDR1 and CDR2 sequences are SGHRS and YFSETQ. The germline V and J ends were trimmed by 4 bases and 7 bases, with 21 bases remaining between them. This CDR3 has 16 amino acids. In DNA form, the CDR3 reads TGCGCCAGCAGCCCGGAGGGACACAACCTTGGTAACATTCAGTACTTC. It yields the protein CASSPEGHNLGNIQYF.

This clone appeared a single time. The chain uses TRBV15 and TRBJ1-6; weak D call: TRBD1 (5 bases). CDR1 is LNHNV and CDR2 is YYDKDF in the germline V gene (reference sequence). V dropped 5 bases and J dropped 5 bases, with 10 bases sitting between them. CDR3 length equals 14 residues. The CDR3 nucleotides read TGTGCCACCAGCGCGGGGCCCGATAATTCACCCCTCCACTTT. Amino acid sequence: CATSAGPDNSPLHF.

CDR3 loop: CASSLALGLNTEAFF. The CDR3 coding sequence is TGTGCCAGCAGCTTGGCTTTGGGGTTGAACACTGAAGCTTTCTTT. The J gene is TRBJ1-1, the V gene TRBV11-3; D is uncertain. V dropped 3 bases and J dropped 0 bases, with 11 bases sitting between them. The CDR3 has 15 residues. CDR1 SGHNT and CDR2 YENEEA come from the germline V gene.

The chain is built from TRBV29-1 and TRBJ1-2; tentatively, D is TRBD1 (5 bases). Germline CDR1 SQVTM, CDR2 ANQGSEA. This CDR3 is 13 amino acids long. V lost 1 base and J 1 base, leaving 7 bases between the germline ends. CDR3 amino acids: CSVEGGGNYGYTF. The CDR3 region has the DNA TGCAGCGTTGAAGGGGGCGGTAACTATGGCTACACCTTC.

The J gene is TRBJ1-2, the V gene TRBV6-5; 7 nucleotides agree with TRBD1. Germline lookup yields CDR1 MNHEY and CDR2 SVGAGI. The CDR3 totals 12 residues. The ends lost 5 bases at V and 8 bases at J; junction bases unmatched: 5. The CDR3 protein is CASSETGEGYTF. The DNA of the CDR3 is TGTGCCAGCAGTGAAACAGGGGAAGGCTACACCTTC.

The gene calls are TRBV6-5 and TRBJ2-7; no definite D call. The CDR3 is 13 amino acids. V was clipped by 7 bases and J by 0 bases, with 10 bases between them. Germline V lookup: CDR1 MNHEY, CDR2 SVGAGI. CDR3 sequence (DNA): TGTGCCAGCATCCCCTCCGGCTCCTACGAGCAGTACTTC. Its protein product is CASIPSGSYEQYF.

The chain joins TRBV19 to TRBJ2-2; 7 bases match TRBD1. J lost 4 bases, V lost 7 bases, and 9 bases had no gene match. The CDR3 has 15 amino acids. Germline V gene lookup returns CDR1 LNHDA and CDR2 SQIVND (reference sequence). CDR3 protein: CASTPGQYFTGELFF. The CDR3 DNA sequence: TGTGCCAGTACCCCGGGACAGTATTTCACCGGGGAGCTGTTTTTT.

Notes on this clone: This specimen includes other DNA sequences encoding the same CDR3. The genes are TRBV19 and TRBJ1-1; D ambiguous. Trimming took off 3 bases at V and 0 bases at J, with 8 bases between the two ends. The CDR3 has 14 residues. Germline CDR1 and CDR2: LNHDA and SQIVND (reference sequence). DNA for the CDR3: TGTGCCAGTAGTATTGCCGCAATGAACACTGAAGCTTTCTTT. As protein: CASSIAAMNTEAFF.

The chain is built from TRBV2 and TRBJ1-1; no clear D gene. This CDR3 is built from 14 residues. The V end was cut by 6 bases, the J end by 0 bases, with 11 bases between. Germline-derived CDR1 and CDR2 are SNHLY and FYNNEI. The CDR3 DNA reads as TGTGCCAGCAGCGCGGACTACGTGAACACTGAAGCTTTCTTT. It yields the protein CASSADYVNTEAFF. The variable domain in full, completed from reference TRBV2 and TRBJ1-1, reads EPEVTQTPSHQVTQMGQEVILRCVPISNHLYFYWYRQILGQKVEFLVSFYNNEISEKSEIFDDQFSVERPDGSNFTLKIRSTKLEDSAMYFCASSADYVNTEAFFGQGTRLTVV.

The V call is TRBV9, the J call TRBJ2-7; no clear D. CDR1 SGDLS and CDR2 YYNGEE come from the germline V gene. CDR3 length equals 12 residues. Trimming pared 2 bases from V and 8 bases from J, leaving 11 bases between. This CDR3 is CASSVLGSKQYF. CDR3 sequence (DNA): TGTGCCAGCAGCGTTTTAGGAAGCAAGCAGTACTTC.